The rows below give T cell receptor beta chains drawn from one sample of a study of monozygotic twins with inflammatory bowel disease. TCRdb processed the 5' RACE reads again and assigns one entry to each CDR3 protein, with no DNA. With roughly 170,000 distinct CDR3 sequences in the sample, the ten largest clones hold approximately 7%. The sequencing input was blood. The receptors were sampled from a human donor with ulcerative colitis or Crohn's disease, or a healthy co-twin of an affected twin (not recorded which). CDR3s include the opening cysteine and the closing phenylalanine or tryptophan. The order of the fields is V gene, J gene, CDR3 protein.

V: TRBV4-1; J: TRBJ2-2; CDR3: CASSQDLGTPGLPSLNTGELFF
V: TRBV2; J: TRBJ1-2; CDR3: CASSETGSYGYTF
V: TRBV6-5; J: TRBJ2-3; CDR3: CASSYEAGGLTDTQYF
V: TRBV19; J: TRBJ2-1; CDR3: CASSAIGGGSYNEQFF
V: TRBV7-9; J: TRBJ1-2; CDR3: CASRGTDGYTF
V: TRBV6-1; J: TRBJ1-2; CDR3: CASSLRTGGISGYGYTF
V: TRBV15; J: TRBJ1-4; CDR3: CATSRDSPGTNEKLFF
V: TRBV5-1; J: TRBJ2-5; CDR3: CASSLEAVPLETQYF
V: TRBV7-2; J: TRBJ2-3; CDR3: CASSSFVAQYF
V: TRBV11-2; J: TRBJ2-7; CDR3: CASSLTSGPFYEQYF
V: TRBV11-3; J: TRBJ2-3; CDR3: CASSRRLTDTQYF
V: TRBV4-1; J: TRBJ2-7; CDR3: CASSQAGDSYEQYF
V: TRBV29-1; J: TRBJ1-5; CDR3: CSVEQGGNQPQHF
V: TRBV12-3/TRBV12-4; J: TRBJ1-3; CDR3: CASNVRGVPSGNTIYF
V: TRBV19; J: TRBJ1-1; CDR3: CASSISYNTEAFF
V: TRBV19; J: TRBJ1-4; CDR3: CASSTVSTGTEKLFF
V: TRBV10-3; J: TRBJ1-5; CDR3: CAISGDAVYSNQPQHF
V: TRBV6-1; J: TRBJ1-2; CDR3: CASSRDRTGDYGYTF
V: TRBV5-1; J: TRBJ2-2; CDR3: CASSMVPKQTGELFF
V: TRBV10-1; J: TRBJ2-7; CDR3: CASTGPGEQYF
V: TRBV25-1; J: TRBJ1-2; CDR3: CASSDDRAYGYTF
V: TRBV5-1; J: TRBJ2-3; CDR3: CASSLEIPGVGDTQYF
V: TRBV7-2; J: TRBJ2-1; CDR3: CASETSGSGGSNEQFF
V: TRBV27; J: TRBJ2-3; CDR3: CASSARLAGGDTQYF
V: TRBV20-1; J: TRBJ1-5; CDR3: CSGNSDSNQPQHF
V: TRBV5-1; J: TRBJ2-2; CDR3: CASSLRTPATGELFF
V: TRBV27; J: TRBJ2-3; CDR3: CASSTTGEDTQYF
V: TRBV7-2; J: TRBJ2-7; CDR3: CASSLKGTGVEQYF
V: TRBV20-1; J: TRBJ2-7; CDR3: CSASTPQNYEQYF
V: TRBV20-1; J: TRBJ2-7; CDR3: CSAEGTRTYEQYF
V: TRBV28; J: TRBJ2-7; CDR3: CASSLGGIGTYEQYF
V: TRBV12-3/TRBV12-4; J: TRBJ2-7; CDR3: CASSLWETGDYEQYF
V: TRBV5-1; J: TRBJ2-1; CDR3: CASEPDGRKNEQFF
V: TRBV7-2; J: TRBJ2-7; CDR3: CASSALGGSYEQYF
V: TRBV5-1; J: TRBJ2-4; CDR3: CASSSALGLAKNIQYF
V: TRBV7-2; J: TRBJ2-5; CDR3: CASSPINGETQYF
V: TRBV19; J: TRBJ1-5; CDR3: CASRVRARDSNQPQHF
V: TRBV5-4; J: TRBJ1-2; CDR3: CASSETGASIYGYTF
V: TRBV5-1; J: TRBJ2-5; CDR3: CASSLYIAGQETQYF
V: TRBV5-4; J: TRBJ1-2; CDR3: CASSLTRASGYTF
V: TRBV19; J: TRBJ2-5; CDR3: CASSATGLRYQETQYF
V: TRBV10-2; J: TRBJ2-3; CDR3: CATALTSGGAGTDTQYF
V: TRBV7-2; J: TRBJ2-1; CDR3: CASSLLGGKIYNEQFF
V: TRBV6-1; J: TRBJ1-4; CDR3: CASSPPNTGVKAKKLFF
V: TRBV7-8; J: TRBJ2-7; CDR3: CASSQPGLQSYEQYF
V: TRBV2; J: TRBJ1-1; CDR3: CASSEPGQGAKWGEAFF
V: TRBV5-4; J: TRBJ1-4; CDR3: CASSSGTGLAVRGEKLFF
V: TRBV18; J: TRBJ1-1; CDR3: CASSPRKTGTNTEAFF
V: TRBV25-1; J: TRBJ2-3; CDR3: CASSDPGTATDTQYF
V: TRBV12-3/TRBV12-4; J: TRBJ1-2; CDR3: CASSGGRGEYGYSF
V: TRBV14; J: TRBJ1-2; CDR3: CASSIREMGYGYTF
V: TRBV2; J: TRBJ1-1; CDR3: CASSEVAGITEAFF